The rows below give T cell receptor beta chains drawn from one sample of a study of T cell responses to AZD1222 COVID-19 vaccine. Data came from immunoSEQ multiplex PCR; TCRdb stores just in-frame clones and leaves some out. The sample has about 150,000 clones; approximately 90% are singletons. The source material was peripheral blood, sampled on day 0 of AZD1222 vaccination. These receptors were taken from an adult in good health. CDR3s include the opening cysteine and the closing phenylalanine or tryptophan. The D gene is left open where the match is weak. Clone size appears in some rows only: once, few, many, or a class for an expanded clone.

CASSLSGGGTREQYF	TRBV7-9	NA	TRBD2
CATSDFNQGRENEQFF	TRBV24-1	NA	NA
CASSPTGRHSGYNEQFF	TRBV18	NA	NA
CSVEFAKDYNEQFF	TRBV29-1	NA	NA
CASHPRGQGVHEQYF	TRBV6-5	NA	TRBD1
CASSPRGKQETQYF	TRBV18	few	NA
CASSQKEGSYNSPLHF	TRBV3-1/TRBV3-2	NA	NA
CASSERGGQETQYF	TRBV10-2	few	TRBD2
CASSPTGSGSYGYTF	TRBV4-2	NA	TRBD1
CASSFASSTGELFF	TRBV7-2	NA	NA
CASSQQGDSGYTF	TRBV6-5	NA	NA
CASSPQGAAAGANVLTF	TRBV18	few	NA
CASSLPTSGEGGDTQYF	TRBV7-2	NA	TRBD2
CASSAGGASTDTQYF	TRBV9	NA	NA
CSVEDRGLGEKLFF	TRBV29-1	NA	TRBD1
CASSLTGGPYTEAFF	TRBV27	NA	NA
CASSFKVEKLFF	TRBV7-8	NA	NA
CASSLGSRYNEQFF	TRBV5-6	NA	NA
CASSLIPHEQYF	TRBV11-2	few	NA
CASRTEGWDSEAFF	TRBV6-5	NA	TRBD1
CASSLPRDPGGELFF	TRBV7-9	NA	NA
CASTEVFSGNTIYF	TRBV6-5	NA	NA